The present T cell receptor beta chain was sequenced within a study of shared clonotypes between healthy human individuals. It was across several immunoSEQ plates that each subset's genomic DNA was evenly split. The assay was immunoSEQ multiplex PCR, and TCRdb's table has in-frame clones only and misses some. The sample records fewer than 1.6 million clones, 97% to 99% being singletons. Germline CDR1 reads SGHTA; CDR2 reads FQGTGA. Between the trimmed V and J ends, which lost 5 bases and 1 base, there was a span of 10 bases. The CDR3 consists of 14 residues. Turning to this clone: The antigen is undetermined.

Whole-study results and caveats: Generation of non-shared clonotypes was less probable than generation of clonotypes shared by all four donors. Sorted-subset sequencing was shown by rarefaction to be incomplete despite large depth. Across a handful of donors, naive CD4 shared around 5%, naive CD8 less than 4%, memory CD4 roughly 2.1%, memory CD8 under 0.5%.

The receptor's source is a young man in good health. The specimen sequenced was naive CD4+ T cells sorted from blood. Subset noted: CD45RA+ positively selected. This sequence joins TRBV7-3 and TRBJ2-3, with D unresolved. CDR3 DNA: TGTGCCAGCAGCCCGATGGTTGGCACAGATACGCAGTATTTT. Translation: CASSPMVGTDTQYF.